A selection of T cell receptor beta chains follows, all from one sample in a study of PD-1 blockade in classical Hodgkin lymphoma. The table came from immunoSEQ multiplex PCR; TCRdb's copy has only in-frame clones and leaves some out. The table has roughly 25,000 clones, about four fifths seen once. Material: CD4+ T cells from blood, obtained at baseline. The receptors were sampled from a human donor with classical Hodgkin lymphoma. The CDR3 runs from the conserved cysteine through the conserved F or W. A D gene is named only where the DNA matches it firmly. The size of a clone is reported for some rows only, either as once, few or many, or as a class for expanded clones.

CDR3 DNA: TGTGCCAGCAGCGTAGGGACAGGGGGGAGAGATACGCAGTATTTT
CDR3 protein: CASSVGTGGRDTQYF
D gene: TRBD1
V gene: TRBV9
clone size: -
J gene: TRBJ2-3

CDR3 DNA: TGTGCCAGCAGTTACTCACTGAGTAGACAGGGCTACACCTTC
CDR3 protein: CASSYSLSRQGYTF
D gene: -
V gene: TRBV6-5
clone size: -
J gene: TRBJ1-2

CDR3 DNA: TGCAGCGTTGTTTCGGGTAGCAATCAGCCCCAGCATTTT
CDR3 protein: CSVVSGSNQPQHF
D gene: -
V gene: TRBV29-1
clone size: few
J gene: TRBJ1-5

CDR3 DNA: TGTGCCAGCAGCTCCGGGACAGGGGAGACTGAAGCTTTCTTT
CDR3 protein: CASSSGTGETEAFF
D gene: TRBD1
V gene: TRBV5-5
clone size: -
J gene: TRBJ1-1

CDR3 DNA: TGTGCCAGCAGCCAGACACAGGGGGCAAGGTACTTC
CDR3 protein: CASSQTQGARYF
D gene: TRBD1
V gene: TRBV14
clone size: -
J gene: TRBJ2-7

CDR3 DNA: TGTGCCAGCAGCGGGACTAGCGTCAACACAGATACGCAGTATTTT
CDR3 protein: CASSGTSVNTDTQYF
D gene: TRBD2
V gene: TRBV6-5
clone size: -
J gene: TRBJ2-3

CDR3 DNA: TGTGCCAGCAGCCTGACTAGCGGGGGGGCCAACACCGGGGAGCTGTTTTTT
CDR3 protein: CASSLTSGGANTGELFF
D gene: TRBD2
V gene: TRBV4-2
clone size: -
J gene: TRBJ2-2

CDR3 DNA: TGCGCCAGCAATGGACAGGGCTATGGCTACACCTTC
CDR3 protein: CASNGQGYGYTF
D gene: TRBD1
V gene: TRBV5-1
clone size: -
J gene: TRBJ1-2

CDR3 DNA: TGCGCCAGCAGCCCTAGACAGCGAGGGCTCCTTGCAACTAATGAAAAACTGTTTTTT
CDR3 protein: CASSPRQRGLLATNEKLFF
D gene: -
V gene: TRBV5-1
clone size: -
J gene: TRBJ1-4

CDR3 DNA: TGCGCCAGCAGCTTGCTTTTAAGCACAGGGAGTTTACTGGAGCAGTACTTC
CDR3 protein: CASSLLLSTGSLLEQYF
D gene: -
V gene: TRBV5-1
clone size: -
J gene: TRBJ2-7

CDR3 DNA: TGCGCCAGCAGCCGGCTGCCGGGACAAATGAACACTGAAGCTTTCTTT
CDR3 protein: CASSRLPGQMNTEAFF
D gene: -
V gene: TRBV4-3
clone size: -
J gene: TRBJ1-1

CDR3 DNA: TGTGCCAGCAGCAGGACAACCACACAAGAGACCCAGTACTTC
CDR3 protein: CASSRTTTQETQYF
D gene: -
V gene: TRBV27
clone size: few
J gene: TRBJ2-5

CDR3 DNA: TGTGCCAGCAGCGCCTCCCACAGGGGAGCTGAAGCTTTCTTT
CDR3 protein: CASSASHRGAEAFF
D gene: TRBD1
V gene: TRBV11-3
clone size: large
J gene: TRBJ1-1

CDR3 DNA: TGTGCCAGCAGCCTAGAGGTCGCCGAGCAGTACTTC
CDR3 protein: CASSLEVAEQYF
D gene: -
V gene: TRBV7-2
clone size: -
J gene: TRBJ2-7

CDR3 DNA: TGCGCCAGCAGCTTGAGGACAGGGGGGACAGATACGCAGTATTTT
CDR3 protein: CASSLRTGGTDTQYF
D gene: TRBD1
V gene: TRBV5-1
clone size: -
J gene: TRBJ2-3

CDR3 DNA: TGTGCCAGCAGCTTATCCCCTGGGGCCTACAATGAGCAGTTCTTC
CDR3 protein: CASSLSPGAYNEQFF
D gene: -
V gene: TRBV7-8
clone size: -
J gene: TRBJ2-1